The clone carrying this T cell receptor beta chain has a count of ten or more. The antigen is undetermined. This specimen belongs to a study of regulatory T cells in long-lasting Graves disease. Study-level results: Among persistent patients, a larger number of public clonotypes were shared (about 3,000) than among newly diagnosed patients (more than 850). Less diverse TCR repertoires were seen in persistent Graves' patients than in newly diagnosed ones.

Documented time point: persistent/refractory GD, antithyroid drugs over 5 years with positive TRAb. The TCR library used RNA extracted from PBMCs. Relying on iRepertoire HTBI primers and Arm-PCR of CDR3 regions, the team built TCR beta libraries. In the study's own analysis: Throughout the samples, researchers identified 50 to 75 TRBV and more than twelve TRBJ segments. Via MiXCR, TCRdb re-called the multiplex PCR reads, giving one row per CDR3 protein. V and J calls and clone size were set by TCRdb, not the authors. The sample has about 460,000 distinct CDR3 sequences; approximately 23% are singletons. This CDR3 comprises 13 residues. Germline V gives CDR1 GTSNPN, CDR2 SVGIG (reference sequence). The J segment lost 4 bases and the V segment lost 5 bases, leaving 7 bases of the junction unmatched.

Specimen: peripheral blood mononuclear cells (PBMCs), collected when the disease was refractory, from a patient treated with antithyroid drugs. This TCR was sampled from a female donor with Graves disease. The V and J genes are TRBV30 and TRBJ2-5, with 7 positions matching TRBD1. CDR3 DNA sequence: TGTGCCTGGCATACAGGGGCACCAGAGACCCAGTACTTC. This gives the protein CAWHTGAPETQYF.